A selection of T cell receptor beta chains follows, all from one sample in a study of blood T cell repertoires in COVID-19. TCRdb keeps only in-frame clones here, not all; method: immunoSEQ multiplex PCR. The sample has roughly 67,000 clones, 80% to 90% seen once; the top ten hold 3.5% to 5.5%. The sequencing sample was made of peripheral blood. Receptors originate from a man aged 50 or older with active COVID-19. The CDR3 runs from the conserved cysteine through the conserved F or W. The D gene is left open where the match is weak. Clone size is given for some rows only: seen once, a few or many times, or a class if the clone is expanded.

J: TRBJ2-2; size: .; V: TRBV5-6; D: .; CDR3: CASSLLGADTGELFF; DNA: TGTGCCAGCAGCTTGTTGGGGGCGGACACCGGGGAGCTGTTTTTT
J: TRBJ2-2; size: .; V: TRBV7-2; D: .; CDR3: CASNSWSTGELFF; DNA: TGTGCCAGCAACTCGTGGAGCACCGGGGAGCTGTTTTTT
J: TRBJ1-5; size: once; V: TRBV19; D: .; CDR3: CASMWQGNQPQHF; DNA: TGTGCCAGTATGTGGCAGGGCAATCAGCCCCAGCATTTT
J: TRBJ2-7; size: few; V: TRBV2; D: TRBD2; CDR3: CASRSGSASYEQYF; DNA: TGTGCCAGCAGGAGCGGGAGTGCATCCTACGAGCAGTACTTC
J: TRBJ1-4; size: .; V: TRBV30; D: TRBD1; CDR3: CAWSVKWTSDRGLANEKLFF; DNA: TGTGCCTGGAGTGTCAAATGGACATCTGACAGGGGGTTGGCGAATGAAAAACTGTTTTTT
J: TRBJ2-2; size: .; V: TRBV24-1; D: .; CDR3: CATTYTGNTGELFF; DNA: TGTGCCACAACCTACACAGGGAACACCGGGGAGCTGTTTTTT
J: TRBJ2-3; size: few; V: TRBV4-2; D: TRBD2; CDR3: CASSQGLAGGTDTQYF; DNA: TGTGCCAGCAGCCAAGGACTAGCGGGGGGCACAGATACGCAGTATTTT
J: TRBJ2-7; size: .; V: TRBV2; D: .; CDR3: CASSEAGFGIIYSYEQYF; DNA: TGTGCCAGCAGTGAAGCCGGGTTCGGGATCATTTACTCCTACGAGCAGTACTTC
J: TRBJ1-6; size: few; V: TRBV7-9; D: .; CDR3: CASSLGAFSPLHF; DNA: TGTGCCAGCAGCTTAGGAGCCTTCTCACCCCTCCACTTT
J: TRBJ1-6; size: .; V: TRBV9; D: .; CDR3: CASSARQYSPLHF; DNA: TGTGCCAGCAGCGCCCGACAGTATTCACCCCTCCACTTT
J: TRBJ2-7; size: .; V: TRBV5-5; D: TRBD2; CDR3: CASSSPGLAGGTQQWQYF; DNA: TGTGCCAGCAGCTCGCCGGGACTAGCGGGGGGGACTCAACAGTGGCAGTACTTC
J: TRBJ1-2; size: .; V: TRBV12-3/TRBV12-4; D: .; CDR3: CASSYTGYGYTF; DNA: TGTGCCAGCAGTTATACAGGGTATGGCTACACCTTC
J: TRBJ1-1; size: few; V: TRBV2; D: TRBD1; CDR3: CASSTYSDRELIGDTEAFF; DNA: TGTGCCAGCAGTACCTACTCCGACAGGGAGCTTATCGGAGACACTGAAGCTTTCTTT
J: TRBJ2-7; size: .; V: TRBV28; D: .; CDR3: CASSPSVLYEQYF; DNA: TGTGCCAGCAGTCCGTCGGTACTGTACGAGCAGTACTTC
J: TRBJ2-7; size: once; V: TRBV7-2; D: TRBD1; CDR3: CASSAGQARYEQYF; DNA: TGTGCCAGCAGCGCGGGACAGGCCCGCTACGAGCAGTACTTC
J: TRBJ2-2; size: .; V: TRBV2; D: .; CDR3: CASSEPGNTGELFF; DNA: TGTGCCAGCAGTGAACCGGGGAACACCGGGGAGCTGTTTTTT
J: TRBJ2-5; size: once; V: TRBV6-2/TRBV6-3; D: .; CDR3: CASSYLPRGGQETQYF; DNA: TGTGCCAGCAGTTACCTTCCAAGGGGGGGCCAAGAGACCCAGTACTTC
J: TRBJ2-7; size: .; V: TRBV19; D: TRBD2; CDR3: CASSIGLAGEQYF; DNA: TGTGCCAGTAGTATAGGACTAGCGGGCGAGCAGTACTTC
J: TRBJ2-2; size: .; V: TRBV5-1; D: .; CDR3: CASTLIPGENTGELFF; DNA: TGCGCCAGCACCCTTATCCCCGGGGAGAACACCGGGGAGCTGTTTTTT
J: TRBJ2-3; size: once; V: TRBV5-1; D: TRBD1; CDR3: CASSPDRGVTDTQYF; DNA: TGCGCCAGCAGCCCAGACAGGGGAGTCACAGATACGCAGTATTTT
J: TRBJ1-1; size: .; V: TRBV9; D: TRBD1; CDR3: CASSGDREDTEAFF; DNA: TGTGCCAGCAGCGGGGACAGGGAGGACACTGAAGCTTTCTTT
J: TRBJ1-5; size: once; V: TRBV5-3; D: .; CDR3: CARSLGNLESNQPQHF; DNA: TGTGCCAGAAGCCTGGGAAATCTGGAGAGCAATCAGCCCCAGCATTTT
J: TRBJ1-1; size: .; V: TRBV19; D: .; CDR3: CASYRNTEAFF; DNA: TGTGCCAGTTATAGGAACACTGAAGCTTTCTTT
J: TRBJ2-3; size: .; V: TRBV21-1; D: .; CDR3: CASSSTYGTSGRTQYF; DNA: TGTGCCAGCAGCTCCACCTATGGGACTAGCGGGAGAACGCAGTATTTT
J: TRBJ2-7; size: .; V: TRBV5-1; D: .; CDR3: CASSFSFPERATYEQYF; DNA: TGCGCCAGCAGCTTCTCCTTCCCGGAGCGGGCCACCTACGAGCAGTACTTC
J: TRBJ2-5; size: .; V: TRBV19; D: TRBD2; CDR3: CASSPLAGAYQETQYF; DNA: TGTGCCAGTAGTCCTCTAGCGGGGGCCTACCAAGAGACCCAGTACTTC
J: TRBJ1-2; size: .; V: TRBV7-9; D: .; CDR3: CASSQTRVDGYTF; DNA: TGTGCCAGCAGCCAAACTAGAGTAGATGGCTACACCTTC
J: TRBJ1-2; size: .; V: TRBV7-9; D: .; CDR3: CASSHPGTNYGYTF; DNA: TGTGCCAGCAGTCACCCCGGTACTAACTATGGCTACACCTTC
J: TRBJ2-3; size: once; V: TRBV5-1; D: .; CDR3: CATNRAEGTDTQYF; DNA: TGCGCCACCAACAGGGCTGAGGGCACAGATACGCAGTATTTT
J: TRBJ2-5; size: .; V: TRBV20-1; D: TRBD2; CDR3: CSASSSGGFKTQYF; DNA: TGCAGTGCTAGTTCTAGCGGGGGCTTTAAGACCCAGTACTTC
J: TRBJ2-4; size: .; V: TRBV9; D: .; CDR3: CASSVGSGKNIQYF; DNA: TGTGCCAGCAGCGTAGGTAGCGGTAAAAACATTCAGTACTTC
J: TRBJ1-1; size: few; V: TRBV11-1; D: TRBD1; CDR3: CASKDRDSMNTEAFF; DNA: TGTGCCAGCAAAGACAGGGATTCCATGAACACTGAAGCTTTCTTT
J: TRBJ2-7; size: .; V: TRBV7-2; D: .; CDR3: CASSLAVQGGRYEQYF; DNA: TGTGCCAGCAGCTTAGCGGTGCAGGGGGGTAGATACGAGCAGTACTTC
J: TRBJ1-1; size: few; V: TRBV19; D: .; CDR3: CASSIAGGRAEAFF; DNA: TGTGCCAGTAGTATAGCGGGAGGGAGGGCTGAAGCTTTCTTT
J: TRBJ1-5; size: few; V: TRBV29-1; D: TRBD1; CDR3: CSVELRQGQPQHF; DNA: TGCAGCGTTGAACTGCGACAGGGGCAGCCCCAGCATTTT
J: TRBJ2-6; size: .; V: TRBV10-3; D: .; CDR3: CAISDSSGANVLTF; DNA: TGTGCCATCAGTGACAGTTCTGGGGCCAACGTCCTGACTTTC
J: TRBJ2-2; size: once; V: TRBV9; D: .; CDR3: CASSVALGGDTGELFF; DNA: TGTGCCAGCAGCGTAGCTCTAGGGGGGGACACCGGGGAGCTGTTTTTT
J: TRBJ2-7; size: few; V: TRBV5-1; D: TRBD2; CDR3: CASSRGTSGRASGEQYF; DNA: TGCGCCAGCAGCCGAGGGACTAGCGGGAGAGCTTCGGGGGAGCAGTACTTC
J: TRBJ2-7; size: .; V: TRBV5-1; D: TRBD2; CDR3: CASSLGTSETYEQYF; DNA: TGCGCCAGCAGCTTGGGGACTAGCGAAACCTACGAGCAGTACTTC
J: TRBJ2-6; size: .; V: TRBV6-4; D: .; CDR3: CASSQNSGANVLTF; DNA: TGTGCCAGCAGTCAGAACTCTGGGGCCAACGTCCTGACTTTC
J: TRBJ2-5; size: .; V: TRBV2; D: TRBD2; CDR3: CASSPSGGLETQYF; DNA: TGTGCCAGCAGTCCTAGCGGGGGGCTTGAGACCCAGTACTTC
J: TRBJ2-1; size: .; V: TRBV7-8; D: .; CDR3: CASSLWTNPNEQFF; DNA: TGTGCCAGCAGCTTGTGGACTAACCCCAATGAGCAGTTCTTC
J: TRBJ2-5; size: .; V: TRBV5-1; D: .; CDR3: CASSLEGARGETQYF; DNA: TGCGCCAGCAGCTTGGAAGGGGCCCGCGGAGAGACCCAGTACTTC
J: TRBJ1-5; size: .; V: TRBV24-1; D: TRBD1; CDR3: CASSGTASNQPQHF; DNA: TGTGCCAGCTCCGGGACAGCTAGCAATCAGCCCCAGCATTTT
J: TRBJ1-5; size: .; V: TRBV6-2/TRBV6-3; D: TRBD1; CDR3: CASSPPLGGPQPQHF; DNA: TGTGCCAGCAGCCCCCCCCTAGGGGGCCCTCAGCCCCAGCATTTT
J: TRBJ2-7; size: .; V: TRBV29-1; D: TRBD1; CDR3: CSGGTGPYEQYF; DNA: TGCAGCGGGGGGACAGGTCCCTACGAGCAGTACTTC
J: TRBJ1-1; size: .; V: TRBV27; D: .; CDR3: CASSVGRGPRHTEAFF; DNA: TGTGCCAGCTCGGTGGGGAGGGGCCCGCGTCACACTGAAGCTTTCTTT
J: TRBJ2-1; size: once; V: TRBV2; D: TRBD1; CDR3: CASSGQGVYNEQFF; DNA: TGTGCCAGCAGTGGCCAGGGGGTCTACAATGAGCAGTTCTTC
J: TRBJ1-3; size: once; V: TRBV7-9; D: .; CDR3: CASSLDSGPGNTIYF; DNA: TGTGCCAGCAGCTTAGACAGTGGTCCTGGAAACACCATATATTTT
J: TRBJ2-7; size: .; V: TRBV28; D: TRBD2; CDR3: CASSLGGREVKYEQYF; DNA: TGTGCCAGCAGTTTAGGGGGGCGGGAGGTGAAGTACGAGCAGTACTTC
J: TRBJ2-3; size: .; V: TRBV13; D: .; CDR3: CASSRPQGRVDTQYF; DNA: TGTGCCAGCAGCCGCCCGCAGGGGCGCGTAGATACGCAGTATTTT
J: TRBJ1-1; size: .; V: TRBV9; D: .; CDR3: CASSEVPRAEAFF; DNA: TGTGCCAGCAGCGAAGTTCCGCGGGCTGAAGCTTTCTTT
J: TRBJ1-2; size: .; V: TRBV12-3/TRBV12-4; D: .; CDR3: CASSLQYYGYTF; DNA: TGTGCCAGCAGTTTACAGTACTATGGCTACACCTTC
J: TRBJ2-1; size: .; V: TRBV5-1; D: .; CDR3: CASSATGLSYNEQFF; DNA: TGCGCCAGCAGCGCGACTGGACTCTCCTACAATGAGCAGTTCTTC
J: TRBJ1-4; size: few; V: TRBV5-4; D: .; CDR3: CASTKGGGEKLFF; DNA: TGTGCCAGCACCAAGGGAGGTGGTGAAAAACTGTTTTTT
J: TRBJ2-7; size: .; V: TRBV7-9; D: .; CDR3: CASSLWQGGYEQYF; DNA: TGTGCCAGCAGCTTATGGCAGGGAGGCTACGAGCAGTACTTC
J: TRBJ2-7; size: .; V: TRBV12-3/TRBV12-4; D: .; CDR3: CASTPGGEQYF; DNA: TGTGCCAGCACCCCTGGCGGCGAGCAGTACTTC
J: TRBJ2-1; size: .; V: TRBV9; D: TRBD2; CDR3: CASSVGPAGRGIEQFF; DNA: TGTGCCAGCAGCGTAGGCCCAGCGGGAAGGGGTATTGAGCAGTTCTTC
J: TRBJ2-7; size: .; V: TRBV7-2; D: TRBD2; CDR3: CASSSSGRLYEQYF; DNA: TGTGCCAGCAGCTCCAGCGGGAGGCTCTACGAGCAGTACTTC